The rows below give T cell receptor beta chains drawn from one sample of a study of vaccination and CD4 T cells after COVID-19. TCRdb reanalysed the PCR reads using MiXCR and keeps one entry per CDR3 protein. The data contain roughly 30,000 distinct CDR3 sequences, under 65% of them singletons. The sample was CD4+ T cells from blood, taken about 7 months after SARS-CoV-2 vaccination. These receptors all come from a human donor who had recovered from COVID-19. The CDR3 runs from the conserved cysteine through the conserved F or W. A D gene is named only where the DNA matches it firmly. Clone size appears in some rows only: once, few, many, or a class for an expanded clone.

J gene	clone size	V gene	D gene	CDR3 protein	CDR3 DNA
TRBJ1-6	few	TRBV7-3	TRBD1	CASSLLGGQGNSPLHF	TGTGCCAGCAGCTTACTAGGAGGACAGGGGAATTCACCCCTCCACTTT
TRBJ2-3	NA	TRBV24-1	NA	CATSGAGRRAGTDTQYF	TGTGCCACCAGTGGGGCAGGGAGAAGGGCTGGCACAGATACGCAGTATTTT
TRBJ2-3	once	TRBV20-1	TRBD2	CSPARGREDTQYF	TGCAGTCCTGCTCGCGGGAGGGAGGATACGCAGTATTTT
TRBJ2-1	few	TRBV20-1	TRBD2	CSADPGTSGRHEQFF	TGCAGTGCTGATCCCGGGACTAGCGGGAGGCATGAGCAGTTCTTC
TRBJ1-5	NA	TRBV6-5	NA	CASSYGGGQPQHF	TGTGCCAGCAGTTACGGGGGGGGGCAGCCCCAGCATTTT
TRBJ2-3	NA	TRBV7-9	TRBD1	CASSYGTGGADTQYF	TGTGCCAGCAGCTATGGGACAGGTGGGGCAGATACGCAGTATTTT
TRBJ1-1	NA	TRBV20-1	NA	CSAIRGGPNTEAFF	TGCAGTGCTATTCGTGGGGGGCCAAACACTGAAGCTTTCTTT
TRBJ1-5	few	TRBV19	TRBD1	CASWDRDLGKQPQHF	TGTGCCAGTTGGGACAGGGACCTGGGTAAGCAGCCCCAGCATTTT
TRBJ2-7	few	TRBV28	NA	CASMRHYEQYF	TGTGCCAGCATGAGGCACTACGAGCAGTACTTC
TRBJ2-3	medium-sized	TRBV20-1	NA	CSARPREVGQYF	TGCAGTGCTAGGCCTAGGGAGGTGGGGCAGTATTTT
TRBJ2-1	NA	TRBV7-9	NA	CASSQGASDEQFF	TGTGCCAGCAGCCAAGGGGCCTCCGATGAGCAGTTCTTC
TRBJ1-3	few	TRBV15	NA	CATSRISGHSGNTIYF	TGTGCCACCAGCAGAATATCCGGGCACTCTGGAAACACCATATATTTT
TRBJ1-5	few	TRBV7-9	NA	CASSLGGEQPQHF	TGTGCCAGCAGCTTAGGAGGGGAACAGCCCCAGCATTTT
TRBJ1-5	few	TRBV20-1	NA	CSAPPGRDQPQHF	TGCAGTGCACCCCCGGGGAGGGATCAGCCCCAGCATTTT
TRBJ2-7	NA	TRBV7-6	NA	CASSTGHSSEQYF	TGTGCCAGCAGCACCGGACACTCATCCGAGCAGTACTTC
TRBJ2-3	few	TRBV6-1	TRBD2	CASTRYNSGRTDTQYF	TGTGCCAGCACCAGATACAATAGCGGGAGGACTGATACGCAGTATTTT
TRBJ2-1	NA	TRBV7-9	TRBD2	CASSRRWGLAYNEQFF	TGTGCCAGCAGCCGGAGGTGGGGACTAGCCTACAATGAGCAGTTCTTC
TRBJ2-1	few	TRBV7-9	TRBD2	CASSSLRLAGGSGHEQFF	TGTGCCAGCAGCTCCCTACGACTAGCGGGAGGGTCTGGGCATGAGCAGTTCTTC
TRBJ2-2	NA	TRBV15	TRBD2	CATSRDWEGSFGELFF	TGTGCCACCAGCAGAGATTGGGAGGGGTCCTTCGGGGAGCTGTTTTTT
TRBJ2-3	NA	TRBV10-3	NA	CAISAPDGTDTQYF	TGTGCCATCAGCGCCCCCGATGGCACAGATACGCAGTATTTT
TRBJ2-5	NA	TRBV18	TRBD2	CASSRRLANNQETQYF	TGTGCCAGCTCACGCCGACTAGCGAACAACCAAGAGACCCAGTACTTC
TRBJ1-1	NA	TRBV7-9	NA	CASSPVGWAGAFF	TGTGCCAGCAGCCCAGTTGGATGGGCGGGGGCTTTCTTT
TRBJ2-7	NA	TRBV7-8	NA	CASSLAQDSYRYEQYF	TGTGCCAGCAGCTTAGCGCAGGACAGTTATAGGTACGAGCAGTACTTC
TRBJ1-1	NA	TRBV19	NA	CASSITGYTEAFF	TGTGCCAGTAGTATCACAGGTTACACTGAAGCTTTCTTT
TRBJ2-5	NA	TRBV24-1	NA	CATSDVTFSQETQYF	TGTGCCACCAGTGATGTCACCTTTTCCCAAGAGACCCAGTACTTC
TRBJ2-7	few	TRBV7-9	TRBD2	CASSTRAGRSYEQYF	TGTGCCAGCAGCACCCGAGCGGGGAGGTCCTACGAGCAGTACTTC
TRBJ1-1	NA	TRBV2	NA	CASSLSSATEAFF	TGTGCCAGCAGCCTTTCCTCTGCCACTGAAGCTTTCTTT
TRBJ2-7	NA	TRBV20-1	NA	CSASSFEQYF	TGCAGTGCTAGTAGTTTCGAGCAGTACTTC
TRBJ2-5	few	TRBV7-9	TRBD1	CASSLPFTGGTKETQYF	TGTGCCAGCAGCTTACCATTCACAGGGGGCACTAAAGAGACCCAGTACTTC
TRBJ2-2	NA	TRBV19	NA	CASRRSGVNTGELFF	TGTGCCAGTAGGAGGAGCGGAGTGAACACCGGGGAGCTGTTTTTT
TRBJ2-7	NA	TRBV10-1	TRBD2	CASRGFSGTTSYEQYF	TGCGCCAGCAGAGGATTTAGCGGGACGACCTCCTACGAGCAGTACTTC
TRBJ2-1	NA	TRBV6-2/TRBV6-3	TRBD2	CASRELADNEQFF	TGTGCCAGCAGGGAACTAGCGGACAATGAGCAGTTCTTC
TRBJ2-3	NA	TRBV2	NA	CASRAFTDTQYF	TGTGCCAGCAGGGCCTTCACAGATACGCAGTATTTT
TRBJ1-6	few	TRBV20-1	TRBD1	CSARANDRGNSPLHF	TGCAGTGCTAGAGCTAATGACAGGGGAAATTCACCCCTCCACTTT
TRBJ2-7	few	TRBV10-3	NA	CAISVQGDEQYF	TGTGCCATCAGCGTACAGGGCGACGAGCAGTACTTC
TRBJ2-1	NA	TRBV7-8	NA	CASSSGRWDEQFF	TGTGCCAGCAGCTCCGGGCGGTGGGATGAGCAGTTCTTC
TRBJ2-2	NA	TRBV6-1	TRBD2	CASSEIPPGLAGVPGELFF	TGTGCCAGCAGTGAAATCCCCCCCGGACTAGCGGGAGTCCCCGGGGAGCTGTTTTTT
TRBJ1-5	NA	TRBV6-5	TRBD1	CASSWDRENNQPQHF	TGTGCCAGCAGTTGGGACAGGGAGAACAATCAGCCCCAGCATTTT
TRBJ2-2	few	TRBV20-1	TRBD2	CSARGGGLALTGELFF	TGCAGTGCTAGAGGGGGTGGACTAGCGTTGACCGGGGAGCTGTTTTTT
TRBJ2-2	NA	TRBV19	TRBD2	CASSRTSGARIRSGELFF	TGTGCCAGTAGTAGAACTAGCGGGGCCCGTATCAGGTCCGGGGAGCTGTTTTTT
TRBJ2-1	NA	TRBV27	NA	CASSLYPGAYNEQFF	TGTGCCAGCAGTTTATATCCGGGAGCCTACAATGAGCAGTTCTTC
TRBJ2-7	NA	TRBV28	NA	CASNAAQRYEQYF	TGTGCCAGCAACGCAGCTCAAAGGTACGAGCAGTACTTC
TRBJ2-2	few	TRBV20-1	TRBD1	CSASGTGGRRAGELFF	TGCAGCGCATCCGGGACAGGGGGTAGGAGGGCCGGGGAGCTGTTTTTT
TRBJ1-6	NA	TRBV5-5	NA	CASSRLPRWGLDSPLHF	TGTGCCAGCAGCCGCCTTCCCCGATGGGGGTTGGATTCACCCCTCCACTTT
TRBJ2-7	NA	TRBV11-2	TRBD2	CVSSPRAGTRDRGTYEQYF	TGTGTCAGCAGCCCGCGGGCAGGGACTAGGGACCGCGGGACCTACGAGCAGTACTTC
TRBJ1-2	NA	TRBV20-1	NA	CSAKTQQYGYTF	TGCAGTGCTAAAACGCAGCAGTATGGCTACACCTTC
TRBJ1-1	NA	TRBV2	NA	CATIGLQLVEAFF	TGTGCCACCATCGGGCTTCAGCTAGTAGAAGCTTTCTTT
TRBJ1-6	NA	TRBV19	TRBD1	CASSPGQGMSYNSPLHF	TGTGCCAGTAGTCCGGGACAGGGGATGTCCTATAATTCACCCCTCCACTTT
TRBJ2-7	NA	TRBV6-1	TRBD2	CASSGTVGLGRYEQYF	TGTGCCAGCAGTGGAACAGTGGGACTAGGGCGGTACGAGCAGTACTTC
TRBJ2-7	few	TRBV15	NA	CATSRDPGVHEQYF	TGTGCCACCAGCAGGGACCCAGGGGTCCACGAGCAGTACTTC
TRBJ2-1	NA	TRBV24-1	TRBD2	CATSDLLGGRYNEQFF	TGTGCCACCAGTGATTTGCTCGGGGGGAGATACAATGAGCAGTTCTTC
TRBJ1-5	NA	TRBV6-2/TRBV6-3	NA	CASNQGGYSNQPQHF	TGTGCCAGCAACCAAGGGGGTTATAGCAATCAGCCCCAGCATTTT
TRBJ2-6	NA	TRBV7-2	NA	CASSRQGTRSGANVLTF	TGTGCCAGCAGTAGGCAGGGGACCCGCTCTGGGGCCAACGTCCTGACTTTC